These 25 T cell receptor beta chains came from one sample sequenced in a study of technical replicates of blood from a few donors (dated by TCRdb to about 2017). Library preparation used the immunoSEQ multiplex PCR assay. Not all clones reach the TCRdb copy of this immuneACCESS table, which keeps in-frame sequences only. Checked studies attribute under half of the gap to unresolved V genes and leave the rest unexplained. The sample contains 60,000 to 85,000 clones, almost 98% of them found a single time. The ten largest clones take up approximately 0.2% of the sample. The sequenced sample was T cells isolated from PBMCs. These receptors originate from a human donor in good health.

A single count supports this clone. The genes are TRBV28 and TRBJ2-7; TRBD2 matches 10 bases. Germline CDR1 reads MDHEN; CDR2 reads SYDVKM. The V segment lost 6 bases and the J segment 1 base; nucleotides outside the gene matches: 3. The CDR3 contains 14 residues. The CDR3 protein is CASRTSGPSYEQYF. As DNA, the CDR3 is TGTGCCAGCAGGACTAGCGGGCCGTCCTACGAGCAGTACTTC.

The V and J genes are TRBV28 and TRBJ1-2, with 7 bases identical to TRBD1. CDR3 size: 13 residues. The junction had 11 bases not matched to a gene; V was cut back by 11 bases and J by 5 bases. Looked up from germline, CDR1 is MDHEN and CDR2 is SYDVKM. The CDR3 DNA is TGTGCCGCCGGGACAGCCCAACCTTATGGCTACACCTTC. Protein sequence: CAAGTAQPYGYTF.

The chain joins TRBV10-3 to TRBJ1-2, with D unclear. V gave up 3 bases and J gave up 4 bases, with 9 bases separating them. Per germline, CDR1 ENHRY and CDR2 SYGVKD. CDR3 length: 13 amino acids. The CDR3 loop is CAISEAGIYGYTF. In DNA, the CDR3 is TGTGCCATCAGTGAAGCGGGTATCTATGGCTACACCTTC.

This chain connects TRBV25-1 to TRBJ2-5, with D possibly matching TRBD2 (7 bases). CDR1 MGHDK and CDR2 SYGVNS come from the germline V gene. The CDR3 has 15 residues. V dropped 3 bases and J dropped 4 bases, with 15 bases sitting between them. In DNA, the CDR3 is TGTGCCAGCAGTGATAGTACAGGGAGGGGAGAGACCCAGTACTTC. It yields the protein CASSDSTGRGETQYF.

The V call is TRBV11-2, the J call TRBJ2-7; maybe TRBD2 (6 bases). Germline CDR1 SGHAT, CDR2 FQNNGV. Trimming took off 3 bases at V and 2 bases at J, with 8 bases between the two ends. The CDR3 contains 13 residues. CDR3 amino acids: CASSFWRAYEQYF. CDR3 DNA sequence: TGTGCCAGCAGCTTCTGGAGGGCCTACGAGCAGTACTTC.

The CDR3 DNA sequence: TGTGCCTGGGGGGGGGTACCCACCGTCGCAGATACGCAGTATTTT. This sequence encodes CAWGGVPTVADTQYF. V usage is TRBV30 and J usage is TRBJ2-3, with 7 bases matching TRBD2. Trimming cost V 5 bases and J 4 bases; bases outside gene matches: 12. Looked up from germline, CDR1 is GTSNPN and CDR2 is SVGIG (reference sequence). The CDR3 totals 15 residues.

The chain recombines TRBV6-5 with TRBJ2-5; 12 nucleotides agree with TRBD2. V gave up 4 bases and J gave up 4 bases; unmatched junction bases: 7. CDR1 and CDR2 from the germline V gene are MNHEY and SVGAGI. The CDR3 loop spans 16 amino acids. Here the CDR3 DNA reads TGTGCCAGCAGTTTGTTTCTAGCGGGGGGGGGAGAGACCCAGTACTTC. The encoded protein is CASSLFLAGGGETQYF.

The J gene is TRBJ2-7, the V gene TRBV4-1; 13 bases line up with TRBD2. V lost 3 bases to trimming and J lost 7 bases; unmatched junction nucleotides: 9. The germline CDR1 and CDR2 sequences are MGHRA and YSYEKL. The CDR3 sequence is 16 residues long. The CDR3 loop is CASSQTGLAGDGEQYF. The CDR3 region has the DNA TGCGCCAGCAGCCAGACCGGACTAGCGGGAGATGGGGAGCAGTACTTC.

In this sample, this clone turned up once. This CDR3 is CASSLSRLAGAKNIQYF. In DNA form, the CDR3 reads TGTGCCAGCAGTTTGTCTCGACTAGCCGGGGCCAAAAACATTCAGTACTTC. The rearrangement joins TRBV28 to TRBJ2-4; 7 nucleotides agree with TRBD2. Losses at the gene ends were 3 bases for V and 1 base for J; bases not matched to a gene: 9. CDR3 length equals 17 residues. Germline V CDR1 and CDR2: MDHEN, SYDVKM. Combining the CDR3 with reference TRBV28 and TRBJ2-4 gives the whole variable domain DVKVTQSSRYLVKRTGEKVFLECVQDMDHENMFWYRQDPGLGLRLIYFSYDVKMKEKGDIPEGYSVSREKKERFSLILESASTNQTSMYLCASSLSRLAGAKNIQYFGAGTRLSVL.

The chain has TRBV4-1 and TRBJ1-4; 9 bases match TRBD1. The CDR3 is 15 amino acids. Germline CDR1 and CDR2: MGHRA and YSYEKL. Germline trimming cut 1 base from V and 6 bases from J; bases unmatched to any gene: 3. The DNA for the CDR3 is TGCGCCAGCAGCCAAGGGACAGGGGTTTATGAAAAACTGTTTTTT. It translates to CASSQGTGVYEKLFF.

The chain uses TRBV2 and TRBJ2-7; no reliable D call. This CDR3 spans 13 amino acids. Germline CDR1 SNHLY, CDR2 FYNNEI. V was shortened by 6 bases and J by 3 bases, with 12 bases between the two germline ends. The CDR3 loop is CASRVDGFYEQYF. The CDR3 region has the DNA TGTGCCAGCAGGGTAGACGGGTTCTACGAGCAGTACTTC.

CDR3 region: CSVEGQGAPRPYGYTF. In DNA form, the CDR3 reads TGCAGCGTTGAAGGACAGGGGGCGCCCAGGCCCTATGGCTACACCTTC. The chain couples TRBV29-1 to TRBJ1-2; 10 bases are shared with TRBD1. J gave up 4 bases and V 1 base, and 9 bases lay outside the gene matches. Germline V lookup: CDR1 SQVTM, CDR2 ANQGSEA. The CDR3 has 16 amino acids.

The chain has TRBV5-4 and TRBJ2-5; D uncertain. Deletions cut 2 bases from V and 3 bases from J, with 14 bases between. The CDR3 covers 15 residues. Germline CDR1 and CDR2: SGHNT and YYREEE (reference sequence). The CDR3 DNA reads as TGTGCCAGCAGCTTAGCCGGTCAGGAAAAAGAGACCCAGTACTTC. Amino acids: CASSLAGQEKETQYF.

The chain uses TRBV4-1 and TRBJ1-4, with D maybe TRBD1 (6 bases). Germline V gives CDR1 MGHRA, CDR2 YSYEKL. This CDR3 region has 16 residues. V lost 1 base and J 3 bases, leaving 12 bases between the germline ends. CDR3 DNA sequence: TGCGCCAGCAGCCAAGTACCTCAGGGGTCTAATGAAAAACTGTTTTTT. It translates to CASSQVPQGSNEKLFF.

This rearrangement joins TRBV5-4 to TRBJ1-2; TRBD1 matches at 10 bases. The germline CDR1 and CDR2 sequences are SGHNT and YYREEE (reference sequence). The CDR3 covers 15 residues. The junction had 11 bases not matched to a gene; V was cut back by 4 bases and J by 8 bases. The CDR3 region is CASSRWDRGWEGYTF. The CDR3 nucleotides are TGTGCCAGCAGCCGTTGGGACAGGGGATGGGAGGGCTACACCTTC.

The J gene is TRBJ2-7, the V gene TRBV7-9, with a weak D call TRBD2 (5 bases). The CDR3 has 14 residues. Trimming took off 1 base at V and 2 bases at J, with 9 bases between the two ends. Germline values: CDR1 SEHNR, CDR2 FQNEAQ (reference sequence). In nucleotides, the CDR3 is TGTGCCAGCAGCTTAGAAAGCGGCGCCTACGAGCAGTACTTC. The encoded protein is CASSLESGAYEQYF.

The CDR3 DNA follows: TGTGCCAGCAGTTCCTCCCGGACACCTGATAGCAATCAGCCCCAGCATTTT. Its translation: CASSSSRTPDSNQPQHF. The chain links TRBV28 to TRBJ1-5; tentative D call: TRBD1 (5 bases). The CDR3 is 17 residues long. Germline assignment: CDR1 MDHEN and CDR2 SYDVKM. Between the trimmed V and J ends, which lost 4 bases and 0 bases, there was a span of 16 bases.

The chain carries TRBV4-1 and TRBJ2-2, with D perhaps matching TRBD1 (5 bases). The V end was cut by 1 base, the J end by 1 base, with 16 bases between. The CDR3 has 18 amino acids. Germline loops: CDR1 MGHRA, CDR2 YSYEKL. This chain's CDR3 is CASSQVSGHLLNTGELFF. The CDR3 DNA reads as TGCGCCAGCAGCCAAGTATCTGGACACTTACTGAACACCGGGGAGCTGTTTTTT.

The chain recombines TRBV5-1 with TRBJ1-5; TRBD1 is a possible D gene (5 bases). CDR1 SGHRS and CDR2 YFSETQ come from the germline V gene. This CDR3 has 15 amino acids. Deletions cut 1 base from V and 5 bases from J, with 13 bases between. This CDR3 reads CASSLSGQGDQPQHF. Written as DNA, the CDR3 is TGCGCCAGCAGCTTGAGTGGGCAGGGTGATCAGCCCCAGCATTTT.

This chain connects TRBV4-1 to TRBJ2-7, with TRBD2 as a possible D gene (6 bases). Germline loops: CDR1 MGHRA, CDR2 YSYEKL. CDR3 length: 13 residues. V was shortened by 1 base and J by 3 bases, with 7 bases between the two germline ends. CDR3 bases: TGCGCCAGCAGCCAAGCGGGAGTCTACGAGCAGTACTTC. As protein: CASSQAGVYEQYF.

This clone has just one count. V usage is TRBV29-1 and J usage is TRBJ2-1, with 12 bases fitting TRBD2. This CDR3 comprises 15 residues. The trim removed 4 bases at V and 9 bases at J, leaving 10 bases unmatched. The germline gives CDR1 SQVTM, CDR2 ANQGSEA. The CDR3 loop is CSVGGSSGGAGEQFF. DNA for the CDR3: TGCAGCGTTGGGGGTTCTAGCGGGGGGGCCGGTGAGCAGTTCTTC.

This clone is a singleton in its sample. V is TRBV28 and J is TRBJ2-7; D remains ambiguous. Trimming removed 4 bases from V and 0 bases from J, with 13 bases in between. The CDR3 is 15 amino acids. Per the germline V gene, CDR1 is MDHEN and CDR2 is SYDVKM. In DNA, the CDR3 is TGTGCCAGCAGTTGGGCCATCCTCAGCTCCTACGAGCAGTACTTC. It codes for CASSWAILSSYEQYF.

V gene TRBV6-6 combines with J gene TRBJ1-6; 7 bases align to TRBD1. This CDR3 has 15 amino acids. Germline trimming cut 6 bases from V and 5 bases from J; bases unmatched to any gene: 7. The germline gives CDR1 MNHNY, CDR2 SVGAGI (reference sequence). The CDR3: CASRGGTADNSPLHF. CDR3 nucleotides: TGTGCCAGCAGAGGAGGGACAGCCGATAATTCACCCCTCCACTTT.

The J gene is TRBJ1-1, the V gene TRBV4-1; 10 bases fit TRBD1. V shed 6 bases, J shed 12 bases, and the junction held 16 bases outside the gene matches. The germline CDR1 and CDR2 sequences are MGHRA and YSYEKL. CDR3 length equals 15 residues. The CDR3 DNA sequence: TGCGCCAGCAGTTCAAACTCGGGACAGGGGATGAGAACTTTCTTT. It is translated as CASSSNSGQGMRTFF.

This chain links TRBV7-2 with TRBJ2-2; 7 bases agree with TRBD1. V gave up 4 bases and J gave up 2 bases; unmatched junction bases: 4. The CDR3 totals 15 residues. From germline, CDR1 is SGHTA and CDR2 FQGNSA. The CDR3 sequence is CASSSWTGNTGELFF. The CDR3 DNA reads TGTGCCAGCAGCTCATGGACAGGCAACACCGGGGAGCTGTTTTTT. The complete variable domain, with remaining parts taken from reference TRBV7-2 and TRBJ2-2, reads GAGVSQSPSNKVTEKGKDVELRCDPISGHTALYWYRQSLGQGLEFLIYFQGNSAPDKSGLPSDRFSAERTGGSVSTLTIQRTQQEDSAVYLCASSSWTGNTGELFFGEGSRLTVL.